Included here is one T cell receptor beta chain sequence, with context. Time point meaning: patch test 1, 2 weeks after DPC sensitization. Documented treatment: therapeutic diphenylcyclopropenone sensitization with weekly scalp DPC. Each patch test followed a blood draw. The study drew its donors from alopecia patients who were 18 to 70 years old and suitable for DPC. This sample is part of a study of human T cells and chemical hapten exposure. Study information: Diphenylcyclopropenone was administered weekly to the scalp of patients throughout the roughly 25-week study.

The library tagged each cDNA molecule with unique molecular identifiers. TCRdb fed the RACE reads into MiXCR, producing one record per CDR3 protein. The sample holds about 340,000 distinct CDR3 sequences, around 7% seen once. Germline V gene data show CDR1 as MNHEY and CDR2 as SVGEGT. The V gene end was trimmed by 2 bases and the J gene end by 0 bases; junction bases not matched to a gene: 7. CDR3 length: 17 residues. The clonotype comes from a woman in her late teens or twenties with alopecia areata. Some clones in this sample may be carry-over from other donors' samples. The sequenced sample was whole blood, obtained in connection with sensitization to the hapten diphenylcyclopropenone (DPC). The chain is built from TRBV6-2 or TRBV6-3 and TRBJ1-1; TRBD1 agrees at 9 bases. The CDR3: CASSYITGQGVNTEAFF. The DNA for the CDR3 is TGTGCCAGCAGTTACATCACGGGACAGGGAGTGAACACTGAAGCTTTCTTT.